The 7 T cell receptor beta chains reported below all come from one sample, sequenced in a study of beta chain features in type 1 diabetes. Overall study results and limits: The study found moderately but significantly shorter TCRB CDR3s in all four CD4+ subsets of Type 1 diabetes patients.

Their antigen targets remain unknown. Reverse transcribing all isolated RNA meant expressed TCRB transcripts were sequenced. The protocol was immunoSEQ multiplex PCR, while the TCRdb copy is restricted to in-frame clones and leaves out a portion. The table includes more than 250,000 clones, approximately 14% detected once. Sequencing was carried out using naive CD4+ T cells from blood. The receptors originated from a man aged 25 to 40 with type 1 diabetes.

This clone was observed once. V gene TRBV28 combines with J gene TRBJ2-4; 11 bases align to TRBD2. Germline CDR1 reads MDHEN; CDR2 reads SYDVKM. Germline trimming cut 4 bases from V and 9 bases from J; bases unmatched to any gene: 8. This CDR3 spans 15 amino acids. The CDR3 DNA reads as TGTGCCAGCAGTTCCGCCGCTAGCGGGGGGAGCATTCAGTACTTC. Amino acid sequence: CASSSAASGGSIQYF.

The rearrangement links TRBV4-3 to TRBJ1-4; TRBD1 matches at 8 bases. CDR3 size: 16 residues. Germline V gene lookup returns CDR1 LGHNA and CDR2 YSLEER. The junction had 10 bases not matched to a gene; V was cut back by 2 bases and J by 8 bases. CDR3 in DNA: TGCGCCAGCAGCCAACACCGTAACCAGGGGGCAGAAAAACTGTTTTTT. Translated, it gives CASSQHRNQGAEKLFF.

The chain's CDR3 is CASSLDRVETQYF. Here the CDR3 DNA reads TGTGCCAGCAGCCTAGACAGGGTTGAGACCCAGTACTTC. The V call is TRBV7-2, the J call TRBJ2-5, with 7 bases fitting TRBD1. J was trimmed by 5 bases and V by 5 bases; bases with no gene match: 5. The CDR3 sequence is 13 residues long. The germline gives CDR1 SGHTA, CDR2 FQGNSA.

This clone was seen more than once but under ten times. The chain combines TRBV6-5 with TRBJ2-7, with D possibly being TRBD1 (6 bases). Germline V gene lookup returns CDR1 MNHEY and CDR2 SVGAGI. The CDR3 loop spans 13 amino acids. V shed 5 bases and J shed 2 bases, with 10 bases lying between them. The CDR3 is CASSPGQPYEQYF. As DNA, the CDR3 is TGTGCCAGCAGTCCCGGACAGCCCTACGAGCAGTACTTC.

The gene calls are TRBV6-5 and TRBJ2-4, with D maybe TRBD1 (6 bases). Between the trimmed V and J ends, which lost 2 bases and 0 bases, there was a span of 8 bases. The CDR3 loop spans 15 amino acids. Germline loops: CDR1 MNHEY, CDR2 SVGAGI. DNA for the CDR3: TGTGCCAGCAGTTACGGGGGCTCAGCCAAAAACATTCAGTACTTC. Its protein product is CASSYGGSAKNIQYF.

The rearrangement uses TRBV19 and TRBJ2-2, with 7 bases aligning to TRBD1. Per the germline V gene, CDR1 is LNHDA and CDR2 is SQIVND (reference sequence). The CDR3 consists of 12 residues. V was pared by 8 bases and J by 6 bases, with 3 bases of the junction left unmatched. CDR3 DNA: TGTGCCAGTGGAGACAGGGCCGGGGAGCTGTTTTTT. Amino acids: CASGDRAGELFF.

This clone was seen only a few times. J is TRBJ2-5 and V is TRBV4-3, with TRBD1 matching over 7 bases. Germline CDR1 and CDR2: LGHNA and YSLEER. This CDR3 contains 16 residues. Losses at the gene ends were 0 bases for V and 5 bases for J; bases not matched to a gene: 9. CDR3 region: CASSQDSPTGRETQYF. The DNA of the CDR3 is TGCGCCAGCAGCCAAGATTCCCCGACAGGGCGTGAGACCCAGTACTTC.